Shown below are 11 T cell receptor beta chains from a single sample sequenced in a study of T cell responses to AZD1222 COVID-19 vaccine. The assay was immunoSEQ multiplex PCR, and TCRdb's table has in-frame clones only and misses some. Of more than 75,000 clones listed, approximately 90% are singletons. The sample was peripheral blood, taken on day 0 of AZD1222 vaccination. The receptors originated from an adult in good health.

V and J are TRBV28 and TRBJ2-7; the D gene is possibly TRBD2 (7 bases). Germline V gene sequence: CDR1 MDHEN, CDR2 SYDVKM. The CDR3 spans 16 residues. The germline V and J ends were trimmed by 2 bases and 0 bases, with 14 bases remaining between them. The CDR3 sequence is CASSLGGGTYSYEQYF. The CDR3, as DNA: TGTGCCAGCAGTTTAGGGGGGGGCACATACTCCTACGAGCAGTACTTC.

The CDR3, as DNA: TGCGCCAGCAGCCAAGGAGCCGCGGGGGCCTATAGCAATCAGCCCCAGCATTTT. Translated: CASSQGAAGAYSNQPQHF. The chain carries TRBV4-1 and TRBJ1-5; D possibly corresponds to TRBD1 (6 bases). This CDR3 contains 18 residues. Germline CDR1 is MGHRA and CDR2 is YSYEKL. V gave up 1 base and J gave up 0 bases, with 16 bases separating them.

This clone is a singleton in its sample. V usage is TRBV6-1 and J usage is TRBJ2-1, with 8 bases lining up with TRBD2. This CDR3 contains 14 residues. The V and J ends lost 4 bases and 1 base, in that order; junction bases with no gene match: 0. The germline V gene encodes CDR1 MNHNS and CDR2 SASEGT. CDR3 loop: CASSVAGSYNEQFF. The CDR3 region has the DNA TGTGCCAGCAGTGTAGCGGGGTCCTACAATGAGCAGTTCTTC.

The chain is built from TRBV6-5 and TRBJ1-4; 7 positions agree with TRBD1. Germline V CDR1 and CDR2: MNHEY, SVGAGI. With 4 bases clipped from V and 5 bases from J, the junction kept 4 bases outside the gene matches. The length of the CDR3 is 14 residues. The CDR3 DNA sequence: TGTGCCAGCAGTTTCCAGACAGGGAATGAAAAACTGTTTTTT. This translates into CASSFQTGNEKLFF.

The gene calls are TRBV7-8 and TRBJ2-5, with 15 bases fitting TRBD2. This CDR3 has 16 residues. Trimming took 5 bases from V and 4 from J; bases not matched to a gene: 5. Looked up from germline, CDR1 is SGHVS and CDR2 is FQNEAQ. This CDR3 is CASSRGLAGGRETQYF. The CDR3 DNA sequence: TGTGCCAGCAGCCGAGGACTAGCGGGGGGGCGAGAGACCCAGTACTTC.

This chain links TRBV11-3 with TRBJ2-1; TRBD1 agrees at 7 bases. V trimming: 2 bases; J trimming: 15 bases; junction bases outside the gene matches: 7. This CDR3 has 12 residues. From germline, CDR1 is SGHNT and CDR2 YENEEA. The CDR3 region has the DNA TGTGCCAGCAGCTTAAGGGGGCAGAAGGCGTTCTTC. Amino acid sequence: CASSLRGQKAFF.

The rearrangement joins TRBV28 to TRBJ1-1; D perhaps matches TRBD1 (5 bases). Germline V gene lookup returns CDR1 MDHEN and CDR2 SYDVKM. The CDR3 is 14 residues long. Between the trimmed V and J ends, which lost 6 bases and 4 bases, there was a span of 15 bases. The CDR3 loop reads CASSRNDRLTEAFF. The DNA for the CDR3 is TGTGCCAGCAGCCGAAACGACAGACTCACTGAAGCTTTCTTT.

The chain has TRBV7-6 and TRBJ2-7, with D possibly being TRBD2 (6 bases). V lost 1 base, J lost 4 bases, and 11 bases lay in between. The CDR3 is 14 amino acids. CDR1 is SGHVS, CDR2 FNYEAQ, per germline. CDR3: CASSLDGGAYEQYF. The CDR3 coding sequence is TGTGCCAGCAGCTTAGATGGCGGGGCATACGAGCAGTACTTC.

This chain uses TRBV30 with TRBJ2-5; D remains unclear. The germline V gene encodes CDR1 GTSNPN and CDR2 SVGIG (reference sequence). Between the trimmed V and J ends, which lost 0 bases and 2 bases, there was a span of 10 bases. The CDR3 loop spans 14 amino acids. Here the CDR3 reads CAWSVYSSQETQYF. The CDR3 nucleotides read TGTGCCTGGAGTGTATACAGCTCACAAGAGACCCAGTACTTC.

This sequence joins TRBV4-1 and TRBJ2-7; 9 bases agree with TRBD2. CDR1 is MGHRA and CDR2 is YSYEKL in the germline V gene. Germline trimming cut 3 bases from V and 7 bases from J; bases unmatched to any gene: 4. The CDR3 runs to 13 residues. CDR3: CASSQPLAGEQYF. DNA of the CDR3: TGCGCCAGCAGCCAGCCTCTAGCGGGGGAGCAGTACTTC.

CDR3 in amino acids: CASSVANYGYTF. CDR3 DNA: TGTGCCAGCAGCGTCGCAAACTATGGCTACACCTTC. The chain employs TRBV7-2 and TRBJ1-2; D gene ambiguous. Germline CDR1 and CDR2: SGHTA and FQGNSA. CDR3 length: 12 amino acids. V was cut by 5 bases and J by 2 bases, with 6 bases left in between.